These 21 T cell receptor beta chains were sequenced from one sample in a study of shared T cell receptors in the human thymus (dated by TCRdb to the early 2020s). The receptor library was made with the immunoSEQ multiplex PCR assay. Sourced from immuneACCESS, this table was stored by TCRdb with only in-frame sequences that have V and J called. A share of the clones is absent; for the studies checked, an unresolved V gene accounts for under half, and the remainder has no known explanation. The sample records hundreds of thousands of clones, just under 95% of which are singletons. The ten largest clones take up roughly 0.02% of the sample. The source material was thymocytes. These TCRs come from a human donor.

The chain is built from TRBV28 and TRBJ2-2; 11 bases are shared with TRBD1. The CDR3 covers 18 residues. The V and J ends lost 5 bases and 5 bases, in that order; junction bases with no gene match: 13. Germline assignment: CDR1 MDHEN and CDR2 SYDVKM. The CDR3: CASSPKPGQGGKTGELFF. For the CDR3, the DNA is TGTGCCAGCAGTCCTAAACCGGGACAGGGGGGTAAGACCGGGGAGCTGTTTTTT.

This CDR3 is CAIKLAGASTDTQYF. CDR3 nucleotides: TGTGCCATCAAACTAGCGGGAGCTAGCACAGATACGCAGTATTTT. The chain combines TRBV10-3 with TRBJ2-3, with 11 nucleotides matching TRBD2. The CDR3 loop spans 15 amino acids. J gave up 0 bases and V 7 bases, and 3 bases lay outside the gene matches. CDR1 and CDR2 from the germline V gene are ENHRY and SYGVKD.

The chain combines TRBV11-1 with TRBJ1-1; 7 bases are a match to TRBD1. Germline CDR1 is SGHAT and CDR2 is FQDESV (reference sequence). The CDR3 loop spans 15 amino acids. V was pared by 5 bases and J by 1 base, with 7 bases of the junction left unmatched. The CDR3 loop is CASSPRGDWNTEAFF. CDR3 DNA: TGTGCCAGCAGCCCCAGGGGGGATTGGAACACTGAAGCTTTCTTT.

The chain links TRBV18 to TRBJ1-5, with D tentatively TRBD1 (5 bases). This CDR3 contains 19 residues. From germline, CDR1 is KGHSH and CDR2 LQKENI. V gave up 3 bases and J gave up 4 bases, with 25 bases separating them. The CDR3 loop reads CASSPKKGRGSLLNQPQHF. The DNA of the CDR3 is TGTGCCAGCTCACCGAAAAAGGGACGCGGCTCATTGTTGAATCAGCCCCAGCATTTT.

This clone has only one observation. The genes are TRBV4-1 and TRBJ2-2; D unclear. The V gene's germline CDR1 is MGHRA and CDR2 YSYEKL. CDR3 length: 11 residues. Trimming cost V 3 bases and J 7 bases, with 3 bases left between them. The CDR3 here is CASSQDGELFF. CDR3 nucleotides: TGCGCCAGCAGCCAGGACGGGGAGCTGTTTTTT.

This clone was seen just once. Written as DNA, the CDR3 is TGTGCCAGCAGCCCCAGGAGGAGAGATACTGAAGCTTTCTTT. Translated: CASSPRRRDTEAFF. This rearrangement joins TRBV6-5 to TRBJ1-1; D is ambiguous. The V and J ends lost 6 bases and 5 bases respectively, with 16 bases between them. CDR3 length: 14 amino acids. CDR1 is MNHEY, CDR2 SVGAGI, per germline.

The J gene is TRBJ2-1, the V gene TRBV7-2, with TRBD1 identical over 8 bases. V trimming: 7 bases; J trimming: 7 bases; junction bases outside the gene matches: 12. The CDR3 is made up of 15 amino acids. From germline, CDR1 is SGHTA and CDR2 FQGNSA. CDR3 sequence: CASIQPPGGWNEQFF. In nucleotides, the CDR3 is TGTGCCAGCATCCAACCCCCAGGGGGCTGGAATGAGCAGTTCTTC.

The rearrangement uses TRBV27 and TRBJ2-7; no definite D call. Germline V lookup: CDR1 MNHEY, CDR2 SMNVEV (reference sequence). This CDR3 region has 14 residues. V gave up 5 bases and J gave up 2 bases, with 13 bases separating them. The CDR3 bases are TGTGCCAGCAGTCCCCGGACGGTGGCCTACGAGCAGTACTTC. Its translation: CASSPRTVAYEQYF.

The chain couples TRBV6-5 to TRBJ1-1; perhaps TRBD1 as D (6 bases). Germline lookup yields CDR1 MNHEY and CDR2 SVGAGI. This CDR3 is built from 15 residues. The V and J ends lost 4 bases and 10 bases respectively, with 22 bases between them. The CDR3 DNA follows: TGTGCCAGCAGTTCCAGGGACCCCGGGGGGCGCGTAGCTTTCTTT. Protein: CASSSRDPGGRVAFF.

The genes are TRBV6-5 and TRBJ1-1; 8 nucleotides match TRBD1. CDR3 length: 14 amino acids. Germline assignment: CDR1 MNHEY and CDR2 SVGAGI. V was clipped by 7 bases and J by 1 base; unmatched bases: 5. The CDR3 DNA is TGTGCCAGCATCTCCGGGACAGGGAACACTGAAGCTTTCTTT. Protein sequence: CASISGTGNTEAFF.

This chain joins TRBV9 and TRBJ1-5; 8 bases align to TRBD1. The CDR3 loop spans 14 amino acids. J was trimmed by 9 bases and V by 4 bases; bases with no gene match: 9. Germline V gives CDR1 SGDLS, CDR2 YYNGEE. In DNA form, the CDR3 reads TGTGCCAGCAGCTCGACAGGGGCCCCTACGCCCCAGCATTTT. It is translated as CASSSTGAPTPQHF.

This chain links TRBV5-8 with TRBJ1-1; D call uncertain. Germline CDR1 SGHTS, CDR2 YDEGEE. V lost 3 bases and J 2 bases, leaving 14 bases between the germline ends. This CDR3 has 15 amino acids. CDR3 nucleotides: TGTGCCAGCAGCTCGAAGGACCAGGAAAACACTGAAGCTTTCTTT. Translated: CASSSKDQENTEAFF.

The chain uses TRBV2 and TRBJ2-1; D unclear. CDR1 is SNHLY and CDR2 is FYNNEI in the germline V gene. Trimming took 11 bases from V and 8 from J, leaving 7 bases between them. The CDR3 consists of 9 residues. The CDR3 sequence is CAGPDEQFF. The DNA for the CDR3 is TGTGCCGGCCCAGATGAGCAGTTCTTC.

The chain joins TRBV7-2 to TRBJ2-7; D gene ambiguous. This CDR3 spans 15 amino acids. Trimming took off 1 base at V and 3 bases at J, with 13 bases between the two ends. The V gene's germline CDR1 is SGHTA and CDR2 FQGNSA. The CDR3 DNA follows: TGTGCCAGCAGCTTAGACTCCATCCTTGACTACGAGCAGTACTTC. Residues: CASSLDSILDYEQYF.

Here the CDR3 reads CASSGPPGRTATNEKLFF. The CDR3 region has the DNA TGTGCCAGCAGCGGCCCCCCTGGCAGGACTGCAACTAATGAAAAACTGTTTTTT. J is TRBJ1-4 and V is TRBV9; D is undetermined. Per germline, CDR1 SGDLS and CDR2 YYNGEE. This CDR3 has 18 amino acids. The V gene lost 3 bases and the J gene lost 0 bases, with 18 bases spanning the gap.

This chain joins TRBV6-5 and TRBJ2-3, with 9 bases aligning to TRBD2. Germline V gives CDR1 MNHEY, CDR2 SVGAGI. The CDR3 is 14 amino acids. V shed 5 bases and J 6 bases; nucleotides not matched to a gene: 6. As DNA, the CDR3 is TGTGCCAGCAGTAACCTAGCGGGGCGCGATACGCAGTATTTT. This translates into CASSNLAGRDTQYF.

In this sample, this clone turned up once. This chain's CDR3 is CASSLRTLAEHSGANVLTF. In nucleotides, the CDR3 is TGTGCCAGCAGCCTTCGTACCCTAGCGGAGCACTCTGGGGCCAACGTCCTGACTTTC. The gene calls are TRBV7-2 and TRBJ2-6; 7 bases match TRBD2. Germline CDR1 is SGHTA and CDR2 is FQGNSA. The CDR3 totals 19 residues. Germline trimming cut 5 bases from V and 0 bases from J; bases unmatched to any gene: 13.

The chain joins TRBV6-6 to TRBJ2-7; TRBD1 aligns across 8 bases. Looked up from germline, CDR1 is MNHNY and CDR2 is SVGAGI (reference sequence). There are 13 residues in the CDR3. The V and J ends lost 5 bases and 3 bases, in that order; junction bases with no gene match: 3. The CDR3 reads CASSTGQVYEQYF. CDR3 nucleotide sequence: TGTGCCAGCAGTACGGGACAGGTCTACGAGCAGTACTTC.

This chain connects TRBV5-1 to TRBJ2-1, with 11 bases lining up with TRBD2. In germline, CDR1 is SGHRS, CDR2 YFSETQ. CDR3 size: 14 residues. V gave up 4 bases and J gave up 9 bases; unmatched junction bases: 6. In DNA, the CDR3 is TGCGCCAGCAGCCCTACTAGCGGGAGACCTGAGCAGTTCTTC. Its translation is CASSPTSGRPEQFF. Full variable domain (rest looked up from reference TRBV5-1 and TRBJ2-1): KAGVTQTPRYLIKTRGQQVTLSCSPISGHRSVSWYQQTPGQGLQFLFEYFSETQRNKGNFPGRFSGRQFSNSRSEMNVSTLELGDSALYLCASSPTSGRPEQFFGPGTRLTVL.

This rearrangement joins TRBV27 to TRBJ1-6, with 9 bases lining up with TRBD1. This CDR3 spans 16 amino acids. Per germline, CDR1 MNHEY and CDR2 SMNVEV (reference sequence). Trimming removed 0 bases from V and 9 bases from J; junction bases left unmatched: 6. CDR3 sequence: CASSLSVQGATSPLHF. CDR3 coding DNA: TGTGCCAGCAGTTTATCTGTACAGGGGGCCACTTCACCCCTCCACTTT.

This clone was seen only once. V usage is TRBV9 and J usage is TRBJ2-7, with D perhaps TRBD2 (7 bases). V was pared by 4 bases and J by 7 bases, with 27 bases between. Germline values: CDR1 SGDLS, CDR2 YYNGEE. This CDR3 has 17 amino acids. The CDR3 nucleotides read TGTGCCAGCAGCCCTCCTCCGAGGGGGGCGGGAGTCCAGGAGCAGTACTTC. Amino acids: CASSPPPRGAGVQEQYF.